This TCR beta chain is from a study of technical replicates of blood from four donors. Between the trimmed V and J ends, which lost 4 bases and 0 bases, there was a span of 16 bases. The CDR3 extends over 16 amino acids. Germline loops: CDR1 LNHDA, CDR2 SQIVND (reference sequence). Measured with immunoSEQ multiplex PCR; TCRdb has only the in-frame clones, and not every one. The sample yields about 88,000 clones, 94% seen once. The receptor was derived from a human donor in good health. The gene calls are TRBV19 and TRBJ2-7; maybe TRBD1 (5 bases). The sequenced sample consisted of T cells isolated from PBMCs. The CDR3 DNA reads TGTGCCAGTAGTACGTATGAAGGGGCCAGCTCCTACGAGCAGTACTTC. Amino acid sequence: CASSTYEGASSYEQYF.